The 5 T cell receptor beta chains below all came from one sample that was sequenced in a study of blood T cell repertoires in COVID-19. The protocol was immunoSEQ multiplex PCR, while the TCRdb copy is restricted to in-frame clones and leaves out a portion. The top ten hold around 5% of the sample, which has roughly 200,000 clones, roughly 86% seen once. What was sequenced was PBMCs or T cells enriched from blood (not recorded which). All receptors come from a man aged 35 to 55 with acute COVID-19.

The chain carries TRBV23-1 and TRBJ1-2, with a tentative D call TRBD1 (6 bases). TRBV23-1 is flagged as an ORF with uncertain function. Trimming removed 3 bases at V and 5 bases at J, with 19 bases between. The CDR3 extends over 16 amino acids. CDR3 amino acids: CASSHPDPPGDYGYTF. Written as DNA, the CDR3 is TGCGCCAGCAGTCATCCGGACCCCCCAGGGGATTATGGCTACACCTTC.

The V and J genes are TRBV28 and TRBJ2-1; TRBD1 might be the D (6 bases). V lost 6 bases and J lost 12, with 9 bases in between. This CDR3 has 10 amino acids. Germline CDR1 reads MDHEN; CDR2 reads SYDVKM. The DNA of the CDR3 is TGTGCCAGCAGGGGACACTCGCAGTTCTTC. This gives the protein CASRGHSQFF.

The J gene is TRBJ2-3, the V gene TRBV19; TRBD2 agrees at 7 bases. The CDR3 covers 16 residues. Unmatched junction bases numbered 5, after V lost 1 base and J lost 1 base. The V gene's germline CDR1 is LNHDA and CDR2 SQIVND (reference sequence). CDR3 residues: CASSIGGSGGTDTQYF. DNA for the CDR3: TGTGCCAGTAGTATAGGGGGGAGCGGGGGCACAGATACGCAGTATTTT.

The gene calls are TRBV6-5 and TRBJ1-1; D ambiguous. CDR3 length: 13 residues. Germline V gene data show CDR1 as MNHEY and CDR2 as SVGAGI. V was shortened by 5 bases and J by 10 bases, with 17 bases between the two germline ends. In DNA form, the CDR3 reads TGTGCCAGCAGTCCGGATGCCGAGGAGGGAGCTTTCTTT. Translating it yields CASSPDAEEGAFF.

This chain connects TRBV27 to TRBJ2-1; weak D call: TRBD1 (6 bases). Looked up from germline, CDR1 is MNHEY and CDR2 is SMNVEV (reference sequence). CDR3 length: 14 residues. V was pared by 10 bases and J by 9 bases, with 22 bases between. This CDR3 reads CATHPPRGLGEQFF. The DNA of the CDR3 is TGTGCCACCCATCCACCCAGGGGTTTGGGTGAGCAGTTCTTC.